This TCR beta chain was captured in a study of T cell responses to AZD1222 COVID-19 vaccine (dated by TCRdb to the early 2020s). Study-wide context: AZD1222 recipients whose second dose came at about 4 weeks and those whose second dose came at about 12 weeks were combined into one group, since spike-specific TCR depth and breadth did not differ between the two schedules. A total of under 250 trial participants underwent TCR sequencing, of whom more than 200 had received two doses of AZD1222 and around 26 had received two doses of the MenACWY control vaccine. Enrollment into the trials was organized by age into subgroups of 18-55, 56-69 and 70-plus years, and those subgroups contained roughly 150, 30 and 60 TCR-sequenced participants, respectively.

The CDR3 regions of human TCRbeta chains were analyzed by immunosequencing. In the authors' own workflow: TCRs in the repertoires were matched against a reference library of SARS-CoV-2-specific TCRs that had been generated with the MIRA antigen-specificity platform. Breadth was defined as the fraction of unique TCRs that were SARS-CoV-2-associated, and depth was defined as the fraction of total T cells that were SARS-CoV-2-associated. Using the MIRA data, every spike-specific TCR was mapped to the spike region that the TCR reacted to and assigned to either a CD4 or a CD8 class. Log10-transformed breadth and depth values were compared by one-way ANOVA with Sidak's multiple comparisons tests. This immuneACCESS table, as held by TCRdb, lists in-frame sequences with V and J called but not all clones. Of the missing ones, under half trace to an unresolved V gene in checked studies; the others have no known cause. V and J calls and clone size are given by that table; D and trimming were obtained from the DNA. The sample table records over 45,000 clones; roughly nine tenths of these occur just once. The ten most abundant clones make up around 4% of the sample.

Trimming takes 0 bases from V and 6 bases from J, and the germline ends sit 25 bases apart. Including the terminal cysteine and phenylalanine, the CDR3 comprises 19 residues. Only CDR3 DNA remains: 57 bases, in frame from the first base. Read against the paper, the sample's time point label means: baseline before first vaccination. Vaccinee samples were obtained from the UK trials COV001 and COV002, which included a single-blind randomized controlled phase 2/3 trial of AZD1222 (ChAdOx1 nCoV-19) in healthy adults. Trial participant PBMC samples were collected at day 0 and day 28 after the second dose for TCRbeta chain sequencing. Results and caveats for the whole study, not just this receptor: No day 14 peak-response samples were available, so repertoires were characterized only after the peak T cell response. A significant rise in spike-specific TCR breadth and depth was observed after two AZD1222 doses relative to day 0 and relative to MenACWY recipients. Reportedly, close to half of the unique spike-specific TCRs recognized epitopes lying outside the regions that are mutated in the B.1.351 and B.1.1.7 variants. Vaccine-associated CD4 TCRs spanned the whole spike protein, with dominant responses in regions 160-218 and 743-854. Participants were mostly white British and included more females than males, and it was suggested by the authors that clonal diversity may have been underestimated. Conclusions about previously exposed vaccinees were limited because only six or seven AZD1222 recipients were SARS-CoV-2 seropositive at baseline. In the small 56-69-year group, the increase in depth fell short of significance, most likely because of low power.

Note on this clone: No cognate antigen has been identified for it. No quality values exist for individual bases; no much larger clone is one base distant.

This sequence uses TRBV5-3 and TRBJ1-5; no D gene is confidently identified. TRBV5-3 is treated as an ORF (open reading frame) with a function not yet certain. The TCR comes from an adult in good health. The sample in question was peripheral blood, obtained on day 0 of AZD1222 vaccination. The CDR3 corresponds to CARSLGQVLNQPGFQPQHF. The sequence in DNA is TGTGCCAGAAGCTTGGGGCAGGTCCTCAATCAGCCAGGCTTTCAGCCCCAGCATTTT.